These 17 T cell receptor beta chains share one sample of origin, sequenced in a study of cytomegalovirus exposure and HLA in healthy donors. The PCR contained 60 Vbeta and 13 Jbeta primers. Generated by immunoSEQ multiplex PCR, the TCRdb table keeps only in-frame clones and is missing some. The sample holds 100,000 to 150,000 clones; about 74% are singletons and the top ten take approximately 6.4%. Input material: PBMCs. The receptors shown here come from a woman aged 45-65 years in good health and CMV-seropositive.

This clone occurred once. The chain has TRBV2 and TRBJ2-6, with D unclear. V lost 4 bases and J lost 4, with 5 bases in between. This CDR3 has 13 residues. Germline loops: CDR1 SNHLY, CDR2 FYNNEI. CDR3 sequence (DNA): TGTGCCAGCAGTGTATCCGGGGCCAACGTCCTGACTTTC. Translation: CASSVSGANVLTF.

This clone was seen just once. The chain links TRBV5-4 to TRBJ1-2; perhaps TRBD1 as D (5 bases). Trimming took 0 bases from V and 5 from J, leaving 8 bases between them. The CDR3 has 13 residues. Germline V gene sequence: CDR1 SGHNT, CDR2 YYREEE (reference sequence). DNA of the CDR3: TGTGCCAGCAGCTTGGACAGGAAATATGGCTACACCTTC. It specifies CASSLDRKYGYTF.

The CDR3 nucleotides are TGTGCCAGCAGCGAGATGGCGAGTGGACTTTACAATGAGCAGTTCTTC. Its translation: CASSEMASGLYNEQFF. The chain uses TRBV5-6 and TRBJ2-1, with a possible D match to TRBD2 (5 bases). Deletions cut 4 bases from V and 4 bases from J, with 18 bases between. Per germline, CDR1 SGHDT and CDR2 YYEEEE. The CDR3 extends over 16 amino acids.

This chain uses TRBV6-1 with TRBJ2-3; 10 nucleotides agree with TRBD2. CDR1 and CDR2 (germline): MNHNS, SASEGT. With V trimmed by 6 bases and J by 3 bases, 3 bases remained unmatched. CDR3 length: 14 amino acids. The CDR3 sequence is CASRSSGGTDTQYF. In DNA, the CDR3 is TGTGCCAGCAGATCTAGCGGGGGAACAGATACGCAGTATTTT.

V usage is TRBV5-4 and J usage is TRBJ1-2, with D perhaps TRBD1 (6 bases). The V gene's germline CDR1 is SGHNT and CDR2 YYREEE (reference sequence). V was shortened by 5 bases and J by 0 bases, with 20 bases between the two germline ends. CDR3 length: 17 residues. CDR3 residues: CASRAAGGFGPNYGYTF. The CDR3 coding sequence is TGTGCCAGCAGAGCAGCGGGGGGCTTCGGCCCTAACTATGGCTACACCTTC. The variable domain in full, with the rest retrieved from reference TRBV5-4 and TRBJ1-2, is ETGVTQSPTHLIKTRGQQVTLRCSSQSGHNTVSWYQQALGQGPQFIFQYYREEENGRGNFPPRFSGLQFPNYSSELNVNALELDDSALYLCASRAAGGFGPNYGYTFGSGTRLTVV.

This rearrangement joins TRBV2 to TRBJ2-4; D perhaps matches TRBD2 (6 bases). V was clipped by 4 bases and J by 0 bases, with 10 bases between them. Germline V CDR1 and CDR2: SNHLY, FYNNEI. This CDR3 region has 15 residues. The CDR3 sequence is CASSASVLAKNIQYF. Written as DNA, the CDR3 is TGTGCCAGCAGTGCTAGCGTCCTAGCCAAAAACATTCAGTACTTC.

This clone was picked up a small number of times. The J gene is TRBJ2-5, the V gene TRBV11-3; 8 bases are a match to TRBD1. The trim removed 1 base at V and 5 bases at J, leaving 6 bases unmatched. The CDR3 consists of 15 residues. Looked up from germline, CDR1 is SGHNT and CDR2 is YENEEA. The CDR3 DNA reads as TGTGCCAGCAGCTTAGGGGACAGGCGCCGGGAGACCCAGTACTTC. It is translated as CASSLGDRRRETQYF.

The chain recombines TRBV5-6 with TRBJ1-6; D not certain. Trimming took 1 base from V and 5 from J, leaving 13 bases between them. The germline V gene has CDR1 SGHDT and CDR2 YYEEEE. This CDR3 region has 16 residues. The CDR3 is CASSLRLGLNNSPLHF. CDR3 DNA: TGTGCCAGCAGCTTGAGACTCGGTCTGAATAATTCACCCCTCCACTTT.

The CDR3 protein is CASSGAGVHEQFF. Here the CDR3 DNA reads TGTGCCAGCAGCGGGGCAGGGGTCCATGAGCAGTTCTTC. V is TRBV11-3 and J is TRBJ2-1, with D perhaps TRBD1 (6 bases). Looked up from germline, CDR1 is SGHNT and CDR2 is YENEEA. This CDR3 is built from 13 residues. V lost 5 bases and J 8 bases, leaving 13 bases between the germline ends. Together with reference TRBV11-3 and TRBJ2-1, the CDR3 gives the full variable domain: EAGVVQSPRYKIIEKKQPVAFWCNPISGHNTLYWYLQNLGQGPELLIRYENEEAVDDSQLPKDRFSAERLKGVDSTLKIQPAELGDSAVYLCASSGAGVHEQFFGPGTRLTVL.

The CDR3 region is CSARIGNGYTF. The CDR3 coding sequence is TGCAGTGCTAGAATCGGGAATGGCTACACCTTC. The chain links TRBV20-1 to TRBJ1-2; the D is unclear. Germline V lookup: CDR1 DFQATT, CDR2 SNEGSKA (reference sequence). The germline V and J ends were trimmed by 2 bases and 6 bases, with 7 bases remaining between them. CDR3 length: 11 residues.

The CDR3 spells CSVEWTKEQFF. CDR3 coding DNA: TGCAGCGTTGAGTGGACTAAGGAGCAGTTCTTC. The chain combines TRBV29-1 with TRBJ2-1, with TRBD2 as a possible D gene (6 bases). Per germline, CDR1 SQVTM and CDR2 ANQGSEA. This CDR3 contains 11 residues. V lost 3 bases and J lost 10, with 10 bases in between.

The rearrangement links TRBV7-2 to TRBJ2-3, with 9 bases that match TRBD2. The CDR3 runs to 16 residues. Germline lookup yields CDR1 SGHTA and CDR2 FQGNSA. J was trimmed by 5 bases and V by 5 bases; bases with no gene match: 11. The CDR3 DNA follows: TGTGCCAGCAGCCCGCTGAGGGCGGGGGGGCAAGATACGCAGTATTTT. Its translation: CASSPLRAGGQDTQYF. The variable domain in full, with the rest retrieved from reference TRBV7-2 and TRBJ2-3, is GAGVSQSPSNKVTEKGKDVELRCDPISGHTALYWYRQSLGQGLEFLIYFQGNSAPDKSGLPSDRFSAERTGGSVSTLTIQRTQQEDSAVYLCASSPLRAGGQDTQYFGPGTRLTVL.

This chain joins TRBV4-3 and TRBJ1-5, with D possibly being TRBD1 (6 bases). The CDR3 spans 12 residues. V dropped 0 bases and J dropped 9 bases, with 6 bases sitting between them. Germline values: CDR1 LGHNA, CDR2 YSLEER. CDR3: CASSQEGGPQHF. CDR3 nucleotides: TGCGCCAGCAGCCAAGAAGGGGGGCCCCAGCATTTT.

The chain combines TRBV9 with TRBJ2-4; the D gene is possibly TRBD2 (6 bases). Per the germline V gene, CDR1 is SGDLS and CDR2 is YYNGEE. Trimming removed 3 bases at V and 8 bases at J, with 18 bases between. The CDR3 sequence is 15 residues long. CDR3 sequence (DNA): TGTGCCAGCAGCGCCCAGGGACTTTCTAGGGACATTCAGTACTTC. Its translation is CASSAQGLSRDIQYF.

The rearrangement joins TRBV18 to TRBJ2-7, with D unclear. The CDR3 loop spans 13 amino acids. Germline lookup yields CDR1 KGHSH and CDR2 LQKENI. Trimming left V 3 bases short and J 3 bases short, with 9 bases between. CDR3 in DNA: TGTGCCAGCTCACCTTACAGCTACTACGAGCAGTACTTC. Translation: CASSPYSYYEQYF. The full variable domain, rest sourced from reference TRBV18 and TRBJ2-7, is NAGVMQNPRHLVRRRGQEARLRCSPMKGHSHVYWYRQLPEEGLKFMVYLQKENIIDESGMPKERFSAEFPKEGPSILRIQQVVRGDSAAYFCASSPYSYYEQYFGPGTRLTVT.

The genes are TRBV5-6 and TRBJ1-2; TRBD1 matches at 8 bases. CDR1 is SGHDT, CDR2 YYEEEE, per germline. This CDR3 has 16 residues. The ends lost 5 bases at V and 8 bases at J; junction bases unmatched: 17. CDR3 region: CASRLNPLGQAKGYTF. The CDR3 DNA reads as TGTGCCAGCAGGCTAAACCCATTGGGACAGGCAAAAGGCTACACCTTC. Using reference TRBV5-6 and TRBJ1-2 for the parts outside the CDR3, the full variable domain is DAGVTQSPTHLIKTRGQQVTLRCSPKSGHDTVSWYQQALGQGPQFIFQYYEEEERQRGNFPDRFSGHQFPNYSSELNVNALLLGDSALYLCASRLNPLGQAKGYTFGSGTRLTVV.

V gene TRBV5-1 combines with J gene TRBJ1-2; tentative D call: TRBD1 (6 bases). Germline CDR1 SGHRS, CDR2 YFSETQ. V lost 4 bases to trimming and J lost 6 bases, with 7 bases between them. The CDR3 has 11 amino acids. The CDR3 reads CASSNRDGYTF. In DNA, the CDR3 is TGCGCCAGCAGCAACAGGGATGGCTACACCTTC.